The 26 T cell receptor beta chains given below trace back to one sample, sequenced in a study of beta chain features in type 1 diabetes. The study reverse transcribed the entire isolated RNA, so it sequenced expressed TCRB transcripts. The assay was immunoSEQ multiplex PCR, and TCRdb's table has in-frame clones only and misses some. The data hold 620,000 or so clones, with roughly a sixth observed a single time. Input material: naive CD4+ T cells from blood. The source is a man between 18 and 29 years old in good health.

This clone was picked up a small number of times. This sequence joins TRBV6-1 and TRBJ2-1; 8 bases match TRBD2. The CDR3 has 15 residues. Trimming took 3 bases from V and 8 from J; bases not matched to a gene: 9. Germline values: CDR1 MNHNS, CDR2 SASEGT. Here the CDR3 reads CASSEPGLGGHEQFF. CDR3 nucleotides: TGTGCCAGCAGTGAGCCGGGACTAGGAGGCCATGAGCAGTTCTTC.

The J gene is TRBJ2-1, the V gene TRBV12-5; 11 positions match TRBD2. The ends lost 1 base at V and 5 bases at J; junction bases unmatched: 7. The CDR3 covers 17 residues. Germline V gene data show CDR1 as LGHNT and CDR2 as FRNRAP. CDR3 nucleotide sequence: TGTGCTAGTGGTTTGGCATATCTAGCGGGAGGTCACAATGAGCAGTTCTTC. Residues: CASGLAYLAGGHNEQFF.

This clone has more than one count but fewer than ten. The CDR3 protein is CASSIGQGREQFF. The CDR3 DNA reads as TGTGCCAGTAGTATAGGCCAGGGAAGGGAGCAGTTCTTC. The gene calls are TRBV19 and TRBJ2-1; tentative D call: TRBD1 (5 bases). The germline V gene encodes CDR1 LNHDA and CDR2 SQIVND (reference sequence). Trimming cost V 1 base and J 10 bases, with 11 bases left between them. The CDR3 runs 13 residues.

This chain connects TRBV28 to TRBJ2-7, with 9 bases lining up with TRBD2. After removal of 7 bases from V and 4 bases from J, the junction contained 8 bases not matched to a gene. The V gene's germline CDR1 is MDHEN and CDR2 SYDVKM. This CDR3 has 14 amino acids. CDR3 residues: CASTSQREVYEQYF. The CDR3, as DNA: TGTGCCAGCACCTCCCAGCGGGAGGTGTACGAGCAGTACTTC.

The genes are TRBV4-2 and TRBJ2-2, with TRBD1 identical over 7 bases. This CDR3 has 15 amino acids. The V and J ends lost 1 base and 3 bases, in that order; junction bases with no gene match: 2. Germline-derived CDR1 and CDR2 are LGHNA and YNFKEQ. CDR3: CASSQGDRDTGELFF. The CDR3 bases are TGTGCCAGCAGCCAAGGTGACAGGGACACCGGGGAGCTGTTTTTT.

This chain joins TRBV11-2 and TRBJ1-4; maybe TRBD1 (5 bases). V gave up 6 bases and J gave up 2 bases, with 7 bases separating them. CDR3 length: 13 amino acids. Germline values: CDR1 SGHAT, CDR2 FQNNGV. CDR3 in amino acids: CASRRGTNEKLFF. CDR3 nucleotides: TGTGCCAGCAGGAGGGGTACTAATGAAAAACTGTTTTTT.

The rearrangement links TRBV7-9 to TRBJ2-2; unclear D gene. With 4 bases removed from V and 3 bases from J, the gap between germline ends came to 12 bases. The CDR3 is made up of 15 amino acids. Germline CDR1 is SEHNR and CDR2 is FQNEAQ (reference sequence). The CDR3 here is CASSSPIDYTGELFF. The CDR3 bases are TGTGCCAGCAGCTCCCCAATTGATTACACCGGGGAGCTGTTTTTT. Drawing the rest from reference TRBV7-9 and TRBJ2-2, the complete variable domain is DTGVSQNPRHKITKRGQNVTFRCDPISEHNRLYWYRQTLGQGPEFLTYFQNEAQLEKSRLLSDRFSAERPKGSFSTLEIQRTEQGDSAMYLCASSSPIDYTGELFFGEGSRLTVL.

Comments on this clone: Other DNA sequences from this sample encode an identical CDR3 as well. J is TRBJ2-3 and V is TRBV18; the D is unclear. Germline V gene sequence: CDR1 KGHSH, CDR2 LQKENI. The CDR3 has 13 amino acids. V lost 3 bases to trimming and J lost 2 bases, with 6 bases between them. The CDR3 region has the DNA TGTGCCAGCTCACCTCGGACCACAGATACGCAGTATTTT. It is translated as CASSPRTTDTQYF.

The chain is built from TRBV25-1 and TRBJ1-2; 8 bases are shared with TRBD1. The length of the CDR3 is 15 residues. Germline V CDR1 and CDR2: MGHDK, SYGVNS. J was trimmed by 8 bases and V by 4 bases; bases with no gene match: 12. The CDR3 DNA reads TGTGCCAGCAGTGCTCAAACAGGGGGGCTGGGAGGCTACACCTTC. Amino acids: CASSAQTGGLGGYTF.

The chain carries TRBV28 and TRBJ2-7, with D possibly being TRBD1 or TRBD2 (5 bases each). Germline CDR1 is MDHEN and CDR2 is SYDVKM. The V gene lost 1 base and the J gene lost 1 base, with 11 bases spanning the gap. This CDR3 comprises 15 residues. CDR3 in amino acids: CASSLSGRRSYEQYF. The CDR3 DNA follows: TGTGCCAGCAGTTTATCGGGACGGAGATCCTACGAGCAGTACTTC.

The sample holds a few counts of this clone. This chain joins TRBV4-3 and TRBJ2-5; perhaps TRBD1 as D (6 bases). Germline values: CDR1 LGHNA, CDR2 YSLEER. Trimming left V 3 bases short and J 4 bases short, with 12 bases between. The CDR3 runs to 14 residues. CDR3 DNA: TGCGCCAGCAGCCAGGATACAGGGATAGAGACCCAGTACTTC. Translation gives CASSQDTGIETQYF.

This clone was seen only a few times. V gene TRBV6-6 combines with J gene TRBJ2-3; TRBD2 matches at 8 bases. Germline loops: CDR1 MNHNY, CDR2 SVGAGI (reference sequence). The CDR3 contains 16 residues. V gave up 5 bases and J gave up 0 bases; unmatched junction bases: 7. The CDR3 DNA sequence: TGTGCCAGCAGTACCTGGCGGGGGGCTAGCACAGATACGCAGTATTTT. It is translated as CASSTWRGASTDTQYF.

A note on this clone: This sample also contains other DNA sequences that code for the same CDR3. The V and J genes are TRBV7-2 and TRBJ1-1; D is uncertain. Germline CDR1 and CDR2: SGHTA and FQGNSA. The CDR3 totals 13 residues. V shed 3 bases and J shed 4 bases, with 9 bases lying between them. As DNA, the CDR3 is TGTGCCAGCAGCTTGGGTGGGGTCACTGAAGCTTTCTTT. Protein product: CASSLGGVTEAFF.

This clone was counted only a few times. The rearrangement links TRBV7-2 to TRBJ1-2; a weak D match, TRBD1 (5 bases). Trimming stripped 2 bases from V and 2 bases from J, with 9 bases between. Germline CDR1 and CDR2: SGHTA and FQGNSA. The CDR3 has 14 residues. CDR3 DNA sequence: TGTGCCAGCAGCTTACTCAGGGCCAACTATGGCTACACCTTC. It is translated as CASSLLRANYGYTF.

This clone was observed a few times. The chain employs TRBV2 and TRBJ1-6, with TRBD1 matching over 10 bases. The length of the CDR3 is 15 residues. Germline V gene sequence: CDR1 SNHLY, CDR2 FYNNEI. V was clipped by 6 bases and J by 6 bases; unmatched bases: 5. The CDR3: CASRGTGAFNSPLHF. The DNA for the CDR3 is TGTGCCAGCAGGGGGACAGGGGCTTTTAATTCACCCCTCCACTTT.

In this sample, this clone turned up a few times. J is TRBJ2-1 and V is TRBV2; no reliable D call. The ends were cut back, 6 bases at V and 5 bases at J, with 14 bases in the middle. From germline, CDR1 is SNHLY and CDR2 FYNNEI. This CDR3 is built from 14 residues. CDR3 sequence: CASRRLVFHNEQFF. The DNA for the CDR3 is TGTGCCAGCAGAAGGCTCGTCTTCCACAATGAGCAGTTCTTC.

This clone has only a few counts. V gene TRBV18 combines with J gene TRBJ2-7; D not resolved. V lost 2 bases and J lost 6, with 11 bases in between. Per germline, CDR1 KGHSH and CDR2 LQKENI. The CDR3 length is 13 residues. This chain's CDR3 is CASSPDTTGEQYF. The CDR3 DNA reads as TGTGCCAGCTCACCAGATACGACGGGCGAGCAGTACTTC. Full variable domain (missing parts from reference TRBV18 and TRBJ2-7): NAGVMQNPRHLVRRRGQEARLRCSPMKGHSHVYWYRQLPEEGLKFMVYLQKENIIDESGMPKERFSAEFPKEGPSILRIQQVVRGDSAAYFCASSPDTTGEQYFGPGTRLTVT.

In this sample, this clone turned up a few times. The chain uses TRBV28 and TRBJ1-2; D unclear. V lost 7 bases, J lost 2 bases, and 14 bases lay in between. The CDR3 contains 14 residues. The germline gives CDR1 MDHEN, CDR2 SYDVKM. The CDR3 bases are TGTGCCAGCAAGGGAAGGGAGTCAAACTATGGCTACACCTTC. Protein product: CASKGRESNYGYTF.

In this sample, this clone turned up a few times. The chain joins TRBV19 to TRBJ2-1, with 12 bases matching TRBD2. The CDR3 runs 15 residues. V lost 3 bases to trimming and J lost 7 bases; unmatched junction nucleotides: 4. Per the germline V gene, CDR1 is LNHDA and CDR2 is SQIVND (reference sequence). In nucleotides, the CDR3 is TGTGCCAGTAGTATGCTAGCGGGAGGGCCGAATGAGCAGTTCTTC. It encodes CASSMLAGGPNEQFF.

This clone has just a few counts. J is TRBJ2-6 and V is TRBV5-4; D gene unclear. The V gene's germline CDR1 is SGHNT and CDR2 YYREEE (reference sequence). The CDR3 consists of 14 residues. With 2 bases removed from V and 2 bases from J, the gap between germline ends came to 5 bases. The CDR3 DNA follows: TGTGCCAGCAGCTTCCAAGCTGGGGCCAACGTCCTGACTTTC. Amino acid sequence: CASSFQAGANVLTF.

The chain is built from TRBV28 and TRBJ1-5, with a possible D match to TRBD1 (5 bases). Trimming left V 6 bases short and J 2 bases short, with 11 bases between. This CDR3 has 14 amino acids. Germline CDR1 reads MDHEN; CDR2 reads SYDVKM. CDR3 residues: CASRIGTGNQPQHF. CDR3 nucleotide sequence: TGTGCCAGCAGGATCGGGACGGGCAATCAGCCCCAGCATTTT.

Points on this clone: Different DNA sequences within this sample yield the same CDR3. V is TRBV11-3 and J is TRBJ2-5; TRBD2 might be the D (5 bases). Per germline, CDR1 SGHNT and CDR2 YENEEA. There are 14 residues in the CDR3. The V end lost 0 bases, the J end lost 2 bases, and 7 bases lay between the germline ends. CDR3 loop: CASSLDRGQETQYF. DNA for the CDR3: TGTGCCAGCAGCTTAGATCGGGGACAAGAGACCCAGTACTTC.

The J gene is TRBJ2-7, the V gene TRBV6-1; 12 nucleotides align to TRBD1. Germline assignment: CDR1 MNHNS and CDR2 SASEGT. V shed 10 bases, J shed 4 bases, and the junction held 11 bases outside the gene matches. CDR3 length: 15 residues. CDR3 protein: CATDPPGQGAYEQYF. CDR3 in DNA: TGTGCCACCGATCCCCCGGGACAGGGGGCGTACGAGCAGTACTTC.

In this sample, this clone turned up a few times. The V gene is TRBV29-1, the J gene TRBJ1-1; no clear D gene. Trimming took 4 bases from V and 6 from J, leaving 12 bases between them. Germline CDR1 reads SQVTM; CDR2 reads ANQGSEA. CDR3 size: 12 residues. The CDR3 sequence: CSVGGTMAEAFF. The CDR3 nucleotides are TGCAGCGTTGGGGGAACTATGGCTGAAGCTTTCTTT.

This clone has more than one count but fewer than ten. The rearrangement joins TRBV5-1 to TRBJ2-7; no reliable D call. The CDR3 is 14 amino acids. Trimming pared 4 bases from V and 3 bases from J, leaving 14 bases between. The V gene's germline CDR1 is SGHRS and CDR2 YFSETQ. The CDR3 loop is CASSKSAPSYEQYF. Here the CDR3 DNA reads TGCGCCAGCAGCAAGTCAGCTCCGAGCTACGAGCAGTACTTC.

The chain recombines TRBV30 with TRBJ1-2, with D unclear. Trimming cost V 7 bases and J 7 bases, with 16 bases left between them. Germline values: CDR1 GTSNPN, CDR2 SVGIG (reference sequence). The CDR3 spans 12 residues. The CDR3 DNA reads TGTGCCTACTACTCCCTCGTTTCTGGCTACACCTTC. Translated, it gives CAYYSLVSGYTF.